This passage covers 27 T cell receptor beta chains from one sample sequenced in a study of blood T cell repertoires in COVID-19. Here immunoSEQ multiplex PCR was the method, and the copy in TCRdb shows in-frame clones only, minus some. The table shows some 48,000 clones, with 70% to 90% occurring only once. Material: peripheral blood. Receptors were obtained from a human donor in a cohort sampled during active COVID-19.

The chain links TRBV5-1 to TRBJ2-5, with D possibly matching TRBD1 (5 bases). With 1 base removed from V and 2 bases from J, the gap between germline ends came to 9 bases. CDR1 and CDR2 (germline): SGHRS, YFSETQ. The CDR3 runs to 14 residues. The CDR3 sequence: CASSLRQRQETQYF. For the CDR3, the DNA is TGCGCCAGCAGCTTGAGACAGAGACAAGAGACCCAGTACTTC.

In regard to this clone: An end of the junction does not agree with germline; a read error may underlie this. The chain is built from TRBV7-7 and TRBJ2-4; D is unresolved. The CDR3 is 17 amino acids. The germline V gene has CDR1 SSHAT and CDR2 FNYEAQ (reference sequence). The CDR3 loop reads CASSLAPTGGAKNIQYF. In nucleotides, the CDR3 is TGTGCTAGCAGCTTAGCCCCGACGGGTGGGGCCAAAAACATTCAGTACTTC.

This chain links TRBV11-2 with TRBJ2-3; 8 nucleotides line up with TRBD2. This CDR3 has 15 amino acids. Germline lookup yields CDR1 SGHAT and CDR2 FQNNGV. J was trimmed by 1 base and V by 1 base; bases with no gene match: 1. CDR3 DNA sequence: TGTGCCAGCAGCTTAGGGCGGGGGGGCACAGATACGCAGTATTTT. This codes for CASSLGRGGTDTQYF.

The rearrangement uses TRBV9 and TRBJ2-7; D perhaps matches TRBD2 (5 bases). CDR3 length equals 14 residues. From germline, CDR1 is SGDLS and CDR2 YYNGEE. The V end was cut by 0 bases, the J end by 6 bases, with 13 bases between. In DNA, the CDR3 is TGTGCCAGCAGCGTAGTTGGGAGTACCGGCGAGCAGTACTTC. Residues: CASSVVGSTGEQYF.

This chain joins TRBV27 and TRBJ2-7; D perhaps matches TRBD1 (5 bases). CDR1 is MNHEY and CDR2 is SMNVEV in the germline V gene (reference sequence). CDR3 length equals 14 residues. The ends were cut back, 8 bases at V and 0 bases at J, with 14 bases in the middle. The CDR3 loop is CASRLSQGSYEQYF. CDR3 coding DNA: TGTGCCAGCCGTCTATCTCAGGGCTCCTACGAGCAGTACTTC.

J is TRBJ1-2 and V is TRBV30; 7 nucleotides agree with TRBD1. CDR3 size: 13 residues. Per germline, CDR1 GTSNPN and CDR2 SVGIG (reference sequence). V was clipped by 4 bases and J by 4 bases; unmatched bases: 6. The CDR3 loop reads CAWNPDRVYGYTF. CDR3 nucleotide sequence: TGTGCCTGGAACCCAGACAGGGTCTATGGCTACACCTTC.

The chain carries TRBV6-5 and TRBJ1-1, with a weak D call TRBD1 (6 bases). The CDR3 length is 13 residues. V shed 5 bases and J shed 5 bases, with 12 bases lying between them. CDR1 is MNHEY and CDR2 is SVGAGI in the germline V gene. This chain's CDR3 is CASSSRGWTEAFF. The CDR3 DNA is TGTGCCAGCAGTAGCAGGGGCTGGACTGAAGCTTTCTTT.

This sequence joins TRBV13 and TRBJ2-1; D call uncertain. Germline-derived CDR1 and CDR2 are PRHDT and FYEKMQ (reference sequence). V was clipped by 10 bases and J by 0 bases, with 10 bases between them. This CDR3 comprises 13 residues. The CDR3 sequence: CAITMGSYNEQFF. DNA for the CDR3: TGTGCCATCACTATGGGCTCCTACAATGAGCAGTTCTTC.

The V and J genes are TRBV5-1 and TRBJ2-2, with D perhaps matching TRBD1 (6 bases). The CDR3 extends over 16 amino acids. V lost 1 base to trimming and J lost 1 base, with 11 bases between them. Germline V gives CDR1 SGHRS, CDR2 YFSETQ. This chain's CDR3 is CASSLLQGRNTGELFF. In DNA form, the CDR3 reads TGCGCCAGCAGCTTGTTACAGGGTAGGAACACCGGGGAGCTGTTTTTT. Using reference TRBV5-1 and TRBJ2-2 for the parts outside the CDR3, the full variable domain is KAGVTQTPRYLIKTRGQQVTLSCSPISGHRSVSWYQQTPGQGLQFLFEYFSETQRNKGNFPGRFSGRQFSNSRSEMNVSTLELGDSALYLCASSLLQGRNTGELFFGEGSRLTVL.

The chain is built from TRBV24-1 and TRBJ2-1; D unclear. This CDR3 has 14 residues. Trimming pared 3 bases from V and 6 bases from J, leaving 11 bases between. Germline CDR1 KGHDR, CDR2 SFDVKD. CDR3 residues: CATSDPRKSNEQFF. DNA for the CDR3: TGTGCCACCAGTGATCCCCGTAAGAGCAATGAGCAGTTCTTC.

This clone has just one count. J is TRBJ2-7 and V is TRBV5-1; D is perhaps TRBD1 (6 bases). With 4 bases removed from V and 2 bases from J, the gap between germline ends came to 13 bases. Per the germline V gene, CDR1 is SGHRS and CDR2 is YFSETQ. The CDR3 is 14 residues long. The CDR3 bases are TGCGCCAGCAGCCCGAGGACAGAAACCTACGAGCAGTACTTC. This encodes CASSPRTETYEQYF.

This chain joins TRBV14 and TRBJ1-3, with D hard to call. The CDR3 runs to 19 residues. V was cut by 2 bases and J by 0 bases, with 20 bases left in between. The V gene's germline CDR1 is SGHDN and CDR2 FVKESK. As DNA, the CDR3 is TGTGCCAGCAGCCAATGGGCCCCGGTCCAACTGAGCTCTGGAAACACCATATATTTT. Translating gives CASSQWAPVQLSSGNTIYF.

This chain joins TRBV5-5 and TRBJ2-1; 12 nucleotides line up with TRBD2. The length of the CDR3 is 19 residues. The junction had 13 bases not matched to a gene; V was cut back by 1 base and J by 5 bases. Per the germline V gene, CDR1 is SGHKS and CDR2 is YYEKEE (reference sequence). The CDR3 bases are TGTGCCAGCAGCTTGAGAACCCTAGGAGGACTAGCGGGAAACAATGAGCAGTTCTTC. Translating gives CASSLRTLGGLAGNNEQFF.

The sample holds one count of this clone. In DNA form, the CDR3 reads TGTGCCAGCAGCTTATTAGCAACTAATGAAAAACTGTTTTTT. Its protein is CASSLLATNEKLFF. The rearrangement joins TRBV5-6 to TRBJ1-4, with unresolved D. The V and J ends lost 2 bases and 0 bases respectively, with 5 bases between them. The CDR3 length is 14 residues. Germline V lookup: CDR1 SGHDT, CDR2 YYEEEE.

The genes are TRBV9 and TRBJ2-3; 12 positions agree with TRBD2. V lost 3 bases to trimming and J lost 0 bases; unmatched junction nucleotides: 8. The CDR3 consists of 18 residues. Looked up from germline, CDR1 is SGDLS and CDR2 is YYNGEE. The CDR3 DNA follows: TGTGCCAGCAGCGGAACTAGCGGGGGGTCTTCTAGCACAGATACGCAGTATTTT. Translated, it gives CASSGTSGGSSSTDTQYF.

This sequence joins TRBV18 and TRBJ2-7; D not resolved. V lost 2 bases, J lost 3 bases, and 5 bases lay in between. The CDR3 runs to 12 residues. Germline CDR1 reads KGHSH; CDR2 reads LQKENI. This chain's CDR3 is CASSPANYEQYF. CDR3 sequence (DNA): TGTGCCAGCTCACCAGCGAACTACGAGCAGTACTTC.

The V gene is TRBV4-1, the J gene TRBJ2-1, with TRBD2 as a possible D gene (6 bases). This CDR3 is 15 amino acids long. V lost 0 bases, J lost 7 bases, and 13 bases lay in between. Germline-derived CDR1 and CDR2 are MGHRA and YSYEKL. The CDR3 protein is CASSQETRKGNEQFF. The CDR3 DNA reads as TGCGCCAGCAGCCAAGAGACTAGAAAGGGGAATGAGCAGTTCTTC.

This clone was observed once. The V gene is TRBV2, the J gene TRBJ2-7; tentatively, D is TRBD2 (6 bases). Germline V gene data show CDR1 as SNHLY and CDR2 as FYNNEI. The V end was cut by 6 bases, the J end by 0 bases, with 12 bases between. The CDR3 has 14 residues. The CDR3 DNA reads TGTGCCAGCAGGGGTGGAGGGGACTCCTACGAGCAGTACTTC. It is translated as CASRGGGDSYEQYF.

V and J are TRBV18 and TRBJ2-1; TRBD1 aligns across 7 bases. In germline, CDR1 is KGHSH, CDR2 LQKENI. This CDR3 has 15 amino acids. The ends lost 5 bases at V and 7 bases at J; junction bases unmatched: 11. CDR3 DNA: TGTGCCAGCTCAGACAGGGTCTTAGGTAGGAATGAGCAGTTCTTC. It is translated as CASSDRVLGRNEQFF.

The chain couples TRBV5-4 to TRBJ1-6, with 8 bases identical to TRBD1. Germline loops: CDR1 SGHNT, CDR2 YYREEE (reference sequence). V lost 1 base to trimming and J lost 6 bases; unmatched junction nucleotides: 3. CDR3 length equals 15 residues. CDR3 sequence (DNA): TGTGCCAGCAGCTTGAGTACAGGGGGTAATTCACCCCTCCACTTT. Protein: CASSLSTGGNSPLHF.

The chain joins TRBV4-2 to TRBJ1-5, with 9 bases identical to TRBD1. The CDR3 loop spans 16 amino acids. J lost 6 bases, V lost 1 base, and 7 bases had no gene match. Germline lookup yields CDR1 LGHNA and CDR2 YNFKEQ. In nucleotides, the CDR3 is TGTGCCAGCAGCCAAGGACAGGGGGTTATGGGTCAGCCCCAGCATTTT. Encoded protein: CASSQGQGVMGQPQHF.

V usage is TRBV7-3 and J usage is TRBJ2-1; maybe TRBD2 (5 bases). Germline V gene data show CDR1 as SGHTA and CDR2 as FQGTGA. Trimming cost V 8 bases and J 4 bases, with 24 bases left between them. This CDR3 is built from 17 residues. This CDR3 reads CASSRERSRIKYNEQFF. The CDR3 DNA is TGTGCCAGCTCCCGGGAAAGGAGCAGAATAAAATACAATGAGCAGTTCTTC. Combining the CDR3 with reference TRBV7-3 and TRBJ2-1 gives the whole variable domain GAGVSQTPSNKVTEKGKYVELRCDPISGHTALYWYRQSLGQGPEFLIYFQGTGAADDSGLPNDRFFAVRPEGSVSTLKIQRTERGDSAVYLCASSRERSRIKYNEQFFGPGTRLTVL.

V and J are TRBV6-6 and TRBJ1-2; a possible D gene is TRBD1 (5 bases). Germline CDR1 and CDR2: MNHNY and SVGAGI (reference sequence). CDR3 size: 13 residues. V was trimmed by 2 bases and J by 4 bases, leaving 8 bases between them. The chain's CDR3 is CASSYGRGYGYTF. The CDR3 DNA sequence: TGTGCCAGCAGTTACGGTAGGGGCTATGGCTACACCTTC.

This chain links TRBV25-1 with TRBJ2-5; 9 bases agree with TRBD1. Germline V gene lookup returns CDR1 MGHDK and CDR2 SYGVNS. V lost 2 bases, J lost 5 bases, and 6 bases stayed unmatched. The CDR3 contains 15 residues. CDR3 DNA sequence: TGTGCCAGCAGTGAAGGACAGGGGACCAGGGAGACCCAGTACTTC. It specifies CASSEGQGTRETQYF.

The chain employs TRBV29-1 and TRBJ2-7; possible D gene TRBD1, 5 bases. The germline CDR1 and CDR2 sequences are SQVTM and ANQGSEA. The CDR3 contains 13 residues. Between the trimmed V and J ends, which lost 4 bases and 2 bases, there was a span of 12 bases. CDR3 sequence (DNA): TGCAGCGTTGGGTCCAGGGAAACCTACGAGCAGTACTTC. Translating gives CSVGSRETYEQYF.

The chain carries TRBV6-5 and TRBJ2-7; perhaps TRBD2 as D (6 bases). The CDR3 extends over 11 amino acids. The V gene's germline CDR1 is MNHEY and CDR2 SVGAGI. The ends were cut back, 7 bases at V and 5 bases at J, with 9 bases in the middle. The CDR3 protein is CASKTSHEQYF. For the CDR3, the DNA is TGTGCCAGCAAAACTAGCCACGAGCAGTACTTC.

The V call is TRBV19, the J call TRBJ2-7; possible D gene TRBD2, 6 bases. Deletions cut 4 bases from V and 4 bases from J, with 14 bases between. The CDR3 contains 14 residues. Germline V gene lookup returns CDR1 LNHDA and CDR2 SQIVND (reference sequence). CDR3 protein: CASSRTGELYEQYF. DNA for the CDR3: TGTGCCAGTAGTAGAACGGGGGAGCTGTACGAGCAGTACTTC.